This T cell receptor beta chain was documented in a study of blood T cell repertoires in COVID-19. Study-wide context: Sites in the United States, Italy and Spain provided acute and convalescent COVID-19 samples. In each case, the material was cDNA or gDNA derived from T cells, B-cell-depleted T cells, or PBMCs.

Germline values: CDR1 SGHKS, CDR2 YYEKEE (reference sequence). The V and J ends lost 0 bases and 4 bases, in that order; junction bases with no gene match: 4. This CDR3 comprises 16 residues. Authors' analysis steps: Reference gene primer amplification in the assay estimated nucleated cell counts. Sequenced by immunoSEQ multiplex PCR; TCRdb stores in-frame clones only, minus some. Clone size and V and J calls were adopted from that table, with D and trimming inferred from the DNA. The sample holds 140,000 or so clones, roughly nine tenths seen once. This clonotype originated in a human donor in a cohort sampled during active COVID-19. V gene TRBV5-5 combines with J gene TRBJ2-5; 12 bases line up with TRBD1. Material for sequencing was peripheral blood. The CDR3 region has the DNA TGTGCCAGCAGCTTGGCGGGACAGGGGGCAGGAGAGACCCAGTACTTC. It translates to CASSLAGQGAGETQYF.